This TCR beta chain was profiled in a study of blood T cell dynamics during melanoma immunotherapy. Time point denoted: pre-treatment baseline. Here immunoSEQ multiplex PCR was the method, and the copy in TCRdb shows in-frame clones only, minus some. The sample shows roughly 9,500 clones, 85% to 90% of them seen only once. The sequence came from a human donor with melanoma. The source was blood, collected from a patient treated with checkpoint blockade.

CDR3 sequence (DNA): TGTGCCAGCAGCCCCCTGGGAGTGGAGCAGTACTTC. Translation gives CASSPLGVEQYF. V is TRBV7-8 and J is TRBJ2-7; D is perhaps TRBD2 (5 bases). The CDR3 has 12 amino acids. Between the trimmed V and J ends, which lost 5 bases and 7 bases, there was a span of 12 bases. In germline, CDR1 is SGHVS, CDR2 FQNEAQ.